A selection of T cell receptor beta chains follows, all from one sample in a study of T-cell reconstitution after alpha-beta-depleted transplantation in children. TCRdb passed the PCR reads through MiXCR, listing each CDR3 protein once. The sample holds fewer than 700,000 distinct CDR3 sequences; 10% to 15% are singletons and the top ten take about 2%. Sequenced here: PBMCs, mostly from graft donor cells, sampled 360 days after TCRalphabeta/CD19-depleted stem cell transplant. These TCRs come from a male patient between 10 and 17 years old who had a stem cell transplant for acute myeloid leukemia, so the T cells may come from the graft donor. CDR3s leave out the opening cysteine and the closing phenylalanine or tryptophan. Each record gives: V gene, D gene, J gene, CDR3 protein. A D gene is named only where the DNA matches it firmly.

V gene: TRBV14; D gene: NA; J gene: TRBJ2-2; CDR3 protein: ASSQFTSRRNTGELF
V gene: TRBV28; D gene: TRBD2; J gene: TRBJ2-1; CDR3 protein: ASSTPLTSGRVSYNEQF
V gene: TRBV12-3/TRBV12-4; D gene: TRBD1; J gene: TRBJ2-7; CDR3 protein: ASTDRLYEQY
V gene: TRBV4-3; D gene: TRBD1; J gene: TRBJ2-7; CDR3 protein: ASSQDRRDSSYEQY
V gene: TRBV29-1; D gene: NA; J gene: TRBJ2-1; CDR3 protein: SAPRRVSYNEQF
V gene: TRBV7-9; D gene: NA; J gene: TRBJ2-7; CDR3 protein: ASSSRFLTGSYEQY
V gene: TRBV27; D gene: NA; J gene: TRBJ2-5; CDR3 protein: ASSLAGPDQTQY
V gene: TRBV19; D gene: TRBD2; J gene: TRBJ2-7; CDR3 protein: ASKVTSGSYEQY
V gene: TRBV11-2; D gene: TRBD1; J gene: TRBJ1-2; CDR3 protein: ASRGESTGGDYYGYT
V gene: TRBV29-1; D gene: NA; J gene: TRBJ1-2; CDR3 protein: SAGAGDGYT
V gene: TRBV11-3; D gene: NA; J gene: TRBJ2-7; CDR3 protein: ASSSGGETSYEQY
V gene: TRBV15; D gene: NA; J gene: TRBJ2-7; CDR3 protein: ATSREIGGPGAGTYEQY
V gene: TRBV20-1; D gene: NA; J gene: TRBJ1-2; CDR3 protein: SARDAPYGYT
V gene: TRBV10-3; D gene: TRBD2; J gene: TRBJ2-5; CDR3 protein: AIRGGLSSAGETQY
V gene: TRBV27; D gene: TRBD2; J gene: TRBJ2-1; CDR3 protein: ASSFVTSVAGEQF
V gene: TRBV4-3; D gene: NA; J gene: TRBJ2-2; CDR3 protein: ASSARTGGELF
V gene: TRBV11-3; D gene: NA; J gene: TRBJ1-5; CDR3 protein: ASSSQPVRSNQPQH
V gene: TRBV30; D gene: NA; J gene: TRBJ2-1; CDR3 protein: AWRSTHNEQF
V gene: TRBV7-3; D gene: NA; J gene: TRBJ1-1; CDR3 protein: ASSLGGGSEAF
V gene: TRBV6-5; D gene: TRBD1; J gene: TRBJ2-7; CDR3 protein: ASSLLMRAGQVEYEQY
V gene: TRBV14; D gene: NA; J gene: TRBJ2-7; CDR3 protein: ASSQVSRGTYEQY
V gene: TRBV10-3; D gene: TRBD1; J gene: TRBJ1-1; CDR3 protein: AISELAGGTWAEAF
V gene: TRBV18; D gene: NA; J gene: TRBJ2-2; CDR3 protein: ASSPQGQPNTGELF
V gene: TRBV28; D gene: TRBD1; J gene: TRBJ2-7; CDR3 protein: ASSRGLGSYEQY
V gene: TRBV20-1; D gene: TRBD1; J gene: TRBJ2-7; CDR3 protein: SASLQGAWEQY
V gene: TRBV6-2/TRBV6-3; D gene: TRBD1; J gene: TRBJ2-7; CDR3 protein: ASSLFLGTGTYEQY
V gene: TRBV24-1; D gene: TRBD2; J gene: TRBJ2-5; CDR3 protein: ATSVGAGGETQY
V gene: TRBV7-2; D gene: NA; J gene: TRBJ2-7; CDR3 protein: ASSSLVYEQY
V gene: TRBV7-6; D gene: NA; J gene: TRBJ2-3; CDR3 protein: ASSSQSTDTQY
V gene: TRBV14; D gene: TRBD1; J gene: TRBJ2-5; CDR3 protein: ASSSRQGVSETQY
V gene: TRBV29-1; D gene: TRBD1; J gene: TRBJ2-3; CDR3 protein: SVEEGQFHADTQY
V gene: TRBV7-2; D gene: TRBD2; J gene: TRBJ2-3; CDR3 protein: ASSLRSGRATDTQY
V gene: TRBV9; D gene: TRBD2; J gene: TRBJ2-1; CDR3 protein: ASSVGLAGWPEF
V gene: TRBV18; D gene: NA; J gene: TRBJ2-3; CDR3 protein: ASSPLREADTQY
V gene: TRBV6-2/TRBV6-3; D gene: TRBD2; J gene: TRBJ2-1; CDR3 protein: ASSPHTSGRPGEQF
V gene: TRBV28; D gene: NA; J gene: TRBJ2-7; CDR3 protein: ASGRLWPYEQY
V gene: TRBV12-3/TRBV12-4; D gene: NA; J gene: TRBJ2-7; CDR3 protein: ASSFGDVTYEQY
V gene: TRBV12-3/TRBV12-4; D gene: NA; J gene: TRBJ2-2; CDR3 protein: ASSFSVGGGTGELF
V gene: TRBV5-1; D gene: TRBD2; J gene: TRBJ2-3; CDR3 protein: ASSLRTSGRVIDTQY
V gene: TRBV20-1; D gene: NA; J gene: TRBJ2-5; CDR3 protein: SATRQETQY
V gene: TRBV19; D gene: TRBD2; J gene: TRBJ2-2; CDR3 protein: ASRSSGDTGELF
V gene: TRBV7-9; D gene: TRBD1; J gene: TRBJ2-7; CDR3 protein: ASSRARGIDEQY
V gene: TRBV7-9; D gene: TRBD1; J gene: TRBJ1-2; CDR3 protein: ASSPRGTGGNGYT
V gene: TRBV12-3/TRBV12-4; D gene: NA; J gene: TRBJ1-5; CDR3 protein: AGQGAGYSNQPQH
V gene: TRBV19; D gene: NA; J gene: TRBJ2-3; CDR3 protein: ASSMGAPTDTQY
V gene: TRBV5-1; D gene: TRBD2; J gene: TRBJ2-7; CDR3 protein: ASSVRGLAGNPEQY